These 10 T cell receptor beta chains were sequenced from one sample in a study of cytomegalovirus exposure and HLA in healthy donors. PCR used 60 Vbeta primers and 13 Jbeta primers. The table came from immunoSEQ multiplex PCR; TCRdb's copy has only in-frame clones and leaves some out. Here the sample spans approximately 110,000 clones, 70% to 75% being singletons. Sequencing was performed on PBMCs. Receptors were obtained from a middle-aged woman in good health and CMV-seronegative.

This clone was picked up one time. The rearrangement joins TRBV15 to TRBJ1-1, with 7 positions matching TRBD1. V shed 4 bases, J shed 7 bases, and the junction held 18 bases outside the gene matches. The CDR3 covers 17 residues. Germline CDR1 is LNHNV and CDR2 is YYDKDF (reference sequence). The CDR3 coding sequence is TGTGCCACCAGCACGAGTCACAGGGGCTTTATGACTAGTGAAGCTTTCTTT. Protein sequence: CATSTSHRGFMTSEAFF.

With respect to this clone: At one end the junction does not follow the germline gene, possibly because of a read error. The J gene is TRBJ2-2, the V gene TRBV4-1; D possibly corresponds to TRBD2 (5 bases). The germline V gene has CDR1 MGHRA and CDR2 YSYEKL. CDR3 length equals 15 residues. The CDR3, as DNA: TGCGCCAGCAGCCAAGGGACTGAGAACATCGGGGAGCTGTTTTTT. It yields the protein CASSQGTENIGELFF.

The sample holds many counts of this clone. V is TRBV7-2 and J is TRBJ1-5, with a tentative D call TRBD1 (5 bases). V shed 5 bases and J shed 1 base, with 12 bases lying between them. The CDR3 totals 15 residues. Germline V gene lookup returns CDR1 SGHTA and CDR2 FQGNSA. CDR3 DNA: TGTGCCAGCAGCCAAGACGGGGGAAGCAATCAGCCCCAGCATTTT. Protein sequence: CASSQDGGSNQPQHF.

The V call is TRBV19, the J call TRBJ2-3; 9 nucleotides match TRBD2. The CDR3 loop spans 18 amino acids. J was trimmed by 2 bases and V by 5 bases; bases with no gene match: 14. Germline V gene lookup returns CDR1 LNHDA and CDR2 SQIVND (reference sequence). The CDR3 DNA reads TGTGCCAGTAGTCGCGGGGGGGTGGCGACTCGACCCACAGATACGCAGTATTTT. This encodes CASSRGGVATRPTDTQYF.

The chain combines TRBV7-6 with TRBJ1-3; no reliable D call. This CDR3 has 13 amino acids. Trimming took 3 bases from V and 0 from J, leaving 3 bases between them. Germline V gene sequence: CDR1 SGHVS, CDR2 FNYEAQ. The chain's CDR3 is CASSFLSGNTIYF. In nucleotides, the CDR3 is TGTGCCAGCAGCTTCCTCTCTGGAAACACCATATATTTT.

V and J are TRBV7-9 and TRBJ2-2; D is perhaps TRBD2 (6 bases). This CDR3 is built from 15 residues. Germline V CDR1 and CDR2: SEHNR, FQNEAQ (reference sequence). Trimming stripped 3 bases from V and 3 bases from J, with 11 bases between. Here the CDR3 DNA reads TGTGCCAGCAGCTTGGGCGGGGTGGACACCGGGGAGCTGTTTTTT. As protein: CASSLGGVDTGELFF.

J is TRBJ1-6 and V is TRBV5-1, with D perhaps matching TRBD1 (5 bases). V was clipped by 0 bases and J by 5 bases, with 12 bases between them. This CDR3 has 16 amino acids. Germline lookup yields CDR1 SGHRS and CDR2 YFSETQ. The CDR3 coding sequence is TGCGCCAGCAGCTTGGACAGGACCGCGAATAATTCACCCCTCCACTTT. This codes for CASSLDRTANNSPLHF.

This clone was counted many times. The CDR3 region has the DNA TGCGCCAGCAGCTCCTCCGGGACAGGGGATTATACTGAAGCTTTCTTT. This sequence encodes CASSSSGTGDYTEAFF. The chain joins TRBV5-1 to TRBJ1-1, with 10 bases aligning to TRBD1. The CDR3 is 16 amino acids. V trimming: 3 bases; J trimming: 5 bases; junction bases outside the gene matches: 10. Germline V gene sequence: CDR1 SGHRS, CDR2 YFSETQ.

The chain uses TRBV7-2 and TRBJ2-5, with D possibly matching TRBD1 (5 bases). Germline V gene sequence: CDR1 SGHTA, CDR2 FQGNSA. The germline V and J ends were trimmed by 6 bases and 7 bases, with 33 bases remaining between them. The CDR3 length is 19 residues. Written as DNA, the CDR3 is TGTGCCAGCAGGGAAAGTGGTCAGTGGCAAATTGGGGCAACAGGGACCCAGTACTTC. Its protein product is CASRESGQWQIGATGTQYF.

The chain has TRBV28 and TRBJ1-1; the match to TRBD1 covers 7 bases. The CDR3 spans 13 residues. CDR1 is MDHEN, CDR2 SYDVKM, per germline. The V gene end was trimmed by 8 bases and the J gene end by 0 bases; junction bases not matched to a gene: 3. For the CDR3, the DNA is TGTGCCAGCCTGAGGGGGCTGAACACTGAAGCTTTCTTT. This encodes CASLRGLNTEAFF. The whole variable domain, filled in from reference TRBV28 and TRBJ1-1, reads DVKVTQSSRYLVKRTGEKVFLECVQDMDHENMFWYRQDPGLGLRLIYFSYDVKMKEKGDIPEGYSVSREKKERFSLILESASTNQTSMYLCASLRGLNTEAFFGQGTRLTVV.